This T cell receptor beta chain was sequenced for a study of cytomegalovirus exposure and HLA in healthy donors. About the study: A previous analysis identified around 120 million unique TCR beta sequences derived from 180 million or so T cells.

Study results and limitations: Per published reports, the classifier diagnosed cytomegalovirus status with high specificity and sensitivity. In a later analysis, V- and J-gene trimming of beta chains associated with a DCLRE1C missense variant, replicated independently.

On this clone itself: No antigen is known for it.

The primer mix had 60 Vbeta and 13 Jbeta primers. Assay: immunoSEQ multiplex PCR; the TCRdb copy retains only in-frame clones and omits some. Of 60,000 to 85,000 clones in the sample, roughly 70% were seen once. The CDR3 has 15 residues. Germline CDR1 is ENHRY and CDR2 is SYGVKD. Deletions cut 5 bases from V and 5 bases from J, with 19 bases between. This chain joins TRBV10-3 and TRBJ2-7, with D possibly being TRBD2 (7 bases). Sequenced material: PBMCs. This receptor was obtained from a man aged 60-69 years in good health and CMV-seropositive. Written as DNA, the CDR3 is TGTGCCATCAGTTCCGGGGGGCTCGGGCTCCACGAGCAGTACTTC. Translating it yields CAISSGGLGLHEQYF.